Presented here are 32 T cell receptor beta chains from one specimen sequenced in a study of PD-1 blockade in mismatch repair-deficient tumors. Profiling relied on immunoSEQ multiplex PCR, and the TCRdb table lists in-frame clones only, not all of them. The sample includes about 68,000 clones, about 72% of them seen just once. The sample consisted of peripheral blood, taken 2 weeks after starting pembrolizumab. The receptors originated from an adult with mismatch repair-deficient cancer.

Only one count was recorded for this clone. V usage is TRBV7-3 and J usage is TRBJ2-1; TRBD2 matches at 8 bases. Trimming at V came to 4 bases and at J to 7 bases, leaving 12 bases not matched to a gene. CDR3 length: 16 amino acids. CDR1 SGHTA and CDR2 FQGTGA come from the germline V gene. In DNA form, the CDR3 reads TGTGCCAGCAGCTCTGTTGGTACTAGCGGAAGTAATGAGCAGTTCTTC. As protein: CASSSVGTSGSNEQFF.

V gene TRBV5-8 combines with J gene TRBJ2-7, with D hard to call. Germline CDR1 SGHTS, CDR2 YDEGEE. V lost 4 bases and J 5 bases, leaving 16 bases between the germline ends. The CDR3 has 14 residues. CDR3 loop: CASSPQGWSHEQYF. Written as DNA, the CDR3 is TGTGCCAGCAGCCCACAAGGGTGGTCCCACGAGCAGTACTTC.

This sequence joins TRBV10-3 and TRBJ2-1; 8 bases are shared with TRBD2. The CDR3 has 16 residues. Germline-derived CDR1 and CDR2 are ENHRY and SYGVKD. The J segment lost 6 bases and the V segment lost 3 bases, leaving 10 bases of the junction unmatched. In nucleotides, the CDR3 is TGTGCCATCAGTGAAGTTGTAGCGGGACCCTCCAATGAGCAGTTCTTC. Protein product: CAISEVVAGPSNEQFF.

The chain couples TRBV27 to TRBJ2-2, with a tentative D call TRBD1 (5 bases). This CDR3 is 15 amino acids long. CDR1 and CDR2 (germline): MNHEY, SMNVEV (reference sequence). V dropped 5 bases and J dropped 6 bases, with 16 bases sitting between them. The CDR3 DNA follows: TGTGCCAGCAGTCCCACCTCCCAGGGCCCCGGGGAGCTGTTTTTT. Amino acid sequence: CASSPTSQGPGELFF.

The chain is built from TRBV7-3 and TRBJ2-1, with D maybe TRBD1 (6 bases). Deletions cut 1 base from V and 8 bases from J, with 15 bases between. This CDR3 contains 15 residues. Germline loops: CDR1 SGHTA, CDR2 FQGTGA. The CDR3 DNA is TGTGCCAGCAGCTTAAATTCTGGGGACACTTATGAGCAGTTCTTC. It translates to CASSLNSGDTYEQFF.

This clone was seen repeatedly, ten times or more. The gene calls are TRBV30 and TRBJ1-1; D remains unclear. Trimming left V 3 bases short and J 5 bases short, with 10 bases between. Germline CDR1 and CDR2: GTSNPN and SVGIG (reference sequence). The CDR3 is 12 amino acids. The CDR3 spells CAWRRERTEAFF. Written as DNA, the CDR3 is TGTGCCTGGAGACGGGAAAGAACTGAAGCTTTCTTT.

A single count supports this clone. The chain links TRBV27 to TRBJ2-7; 7 bases line up with TRBD1. The CDR3 runs 15 residues. Trimming took 5 bases from V and 3 from J; bases not matched to a gene: 10. Looked up from germline, CDR1 is MNHEY and CDR2 is SMNVEV (reference sequence). The CDR3 spells CASSPSQGQLYEQYF. In nucleotides, the CDR3 is TGTGCCAGCAGTCCTTCACAGGGGCAACTCTACGAGCAGTACTTC.

V and J are TRBV7-3 and TRBJ2-3, with TRBD2 identical over 7 bases. J was trimmed by 4 bases and V by 3 bases; bases with no gene match: 4. The CDR3 runs to 14 residues. The germline V gene has CDR1 SGHTA and CDR2 FQGTGA. The CDR3 region is CASSFVGRADTQYF. DNA of the CDR3: TGTGCCAGCAGCTTCGTGGGGAGGGCAGATACGCAGTATTTT.

This clone was seen a handful of times. The chain recombines TRBV7-9 with TRBJ2-7; 11 bases agree with TRBD2. The CDR3 spans 13 residues. Germline V gene sequence: CDR1 SEHNR, CDR2 FQNEAQ (reference sequence). The junction had 4 bases not matched to a gene; V was cut back by 5 bases and J by 7 bases. The CDR3 region is CASSARLAGEQYF. CDR3 coding DNA: TGTGCCAGCAGCGCCCGACTAGCGGGAGAGCAGTACTTC.

This clone is a singleton in its sample. The chain couples TRBV9 to TRBJ2-1; D is perhaps TRBD2 (5 bases). This CDR3 is 15 amino acids long. The ends were cut back, 6 bases at V and 2 bases at J, with 15 bases in the middle. CDR1 is SGDLS and CDR2 is YYNGEE in the germline V gene. CDR3 residues: CASTLDSGPYNEQFF. The CDR3 bases are TGTGCCAGCACCTTGGACTCCGGACCCTACAATGAGCAGTTCTTC. The full variable domain, completed using reference TRBV9 and TRBJ2-1, is DSGVTQTPKHLITATGQRVTLRCSPRSGDLSVYWYQQSLDQGLQFLIQYYNGEERAKGNILERFSAQQFPDLHSELNLSSLELGDSALYFCASTLDSGPYNEQFFGPGTRLTVL.

V is TRBV7-9 and J is TRBJ2-5, with TRBD2 identical over 7 bases. V was pared by 1 base and J by 5 bases, with 4 bases of the junction left unmatched. Germline CDR1 is SEHNR and CDR2 is FQNEAQ (reference sequence). The CDR3 contains 14 residues. CDR3 amino acids: CASSLVGGVETQYF. The CDR3 DNA follows: TGTGCCAGCAGCTTAGTGGGGGGGGTCGAGACCCAGTACTTC. Supplemented by reference TRBV7-9 and TRBJ2-5, the full variable domain reads DTGVSQNPRHKITKRGQNVTFRCDPISEHNRLYWYRQTLGQGPEFLTYFQNEAQLEKSRLLSDRFSAERPKGSFSTLEIQRTEQGDSAMYLCASSLVGGVETQYFGPGTRLLVL.

The count of this clone is one. V is TRBV5-1 and J is TRBJ2-7; the match to TRBD2 covers 10 bases. V lost 3 bases to trimming and J lost 4 bases; unmatched junction nucleotides: 7. CDR1 and CDR2 (germline): SGHRS, YFSETQ. The CDR3 is 15 amino acids. As DNA, the CDR3 is TGCGCCAGCAGCTCTACCGGGACTAGCGCATACGAGCAGTACTTC. The encoded protein is CASSSTGTSAYEQYF.

The chain recombines TRBV13 with TRBJ2-3; TRBD2 is a possible D gene (7 bases). CDR3 size: 14 residues. The V gene lost 3 bases and the J gene lost 6 bases, with 13 bases spanning the gap. Germline CDR1 and CDR2: PRHDT and FYEKMQ (reference sequence). In nucleotides, the CDR3 is TGTGCCAGCAGCTTTCGGGGGGCAGGGGATACGCAGTATTTT. This gives the protein CASSFRGAGDTQYF.

The rearrangement joins TRBV28 to TRBJ2-7; D possibly corresponds to TRBD2 (6 bases). V was cut by 4 bases and J by 1 base, with 14 bases left in between. The germline V gene encodes CDR1 MDHEN and CDR2 SYDVKM. The CDR3 totals 15 residues. The CDR3 DNA sequence: TGTGCCAGCAGTTCCTGGACTATACAATCCTACGAGCAGTACTTC. Its protein is CASSSWTIQSYEQYF. The full variable domain, its missing parts supplied by reference TRBV28 and TRBJ2-7, is DVKVTQSSRYLVKRTGEKVFLECVQDMDHENMFWYRQDPGLGLRLIYFSYDVKMKEKGDIPEGYSVSREKKERFSLILESASTNQTSMYLCASSSWTIQSYEQYFGPGTRLTVT.

The rearrangement links TRBV11-3 to TRBJ2-2, with D perhaps TRBD2 (5 bases). This CDR3 has 15 residues. In germline, CDR1 is SGHNT, CDR2 YENEEA. Trimming stripped 3 bases from V and 2 bases from J, with 10 bases between. Here the CDR3 DNA reads TGTGCCAGCAGCTTCGGGATTTCTAACACCGGGGAGCTGTTTTTT. It yields the protein CASSFGISNTGELFF.

There are a few counts of this clone. The J gene is TRBJ2-7, the V gene TRBV27; D is possibly TRBD1 or TRBD2 (5 bases each). Per the germline V gene, CDR1 is MNHEY and CDR2 is SMNVEV (reference sequence). V shed 6 bases and J shed 2 bases, with 14 bases lying between them. The CDR3 is 14 residues long. The CDR3 here is CASRWGRRPYEQYF. The DNA for the CDR3 is TGTGCCAGCAGATGGGGACGGAGACCCTACGAGCAGTACTTC.

The gene calls are TRBV29-1 and TRBJ1-3; D gene unclear. CDR3 length: 13 residues. Germline lookup yields CDR1 SQVTM and CDR2 ANQGSEA. Trimming shortened V by 7 bases and J by 0 bases, and 10 bases separated the two germline ends. The CDR3 bases are TGCAGCGCCGTACGGGACTCTGGAAACACCATATATTTT. It yields the protein CSAVRDSGNTIYF.

The V and J genes are TRBV5-1 and TRBJ2-5; D is tentatively TRBD1 or TRBD2 (6 bases each). V lost 0 bases to trimming and J lost 5 bases, with 20 bases between them. Germline lookup yields CDR1 SGHRS and CDR2 YFSETQ. The length of the CDR3 is 17 residues. The CDR3 DNA sequence: TGCGCCAGCAGCTTGGGGCAGACAGGCAGGGCGGGGGAGACCCAGTACTTC. This codes for CASSLGQTGRAGETQYF.

V gene TRBV6-1 combines with J gene TRBJ1-5; D gene uncertain. This CDR3 is 12 amino acids long. CDR1 is MNHNS and CDR2 is SASEGT in the germline V gene. With 1 base removed from V and 7 bases from J, the gap between germline ends came to 5 bases. The CDR3 DNA is TGTGCCAGCAGTGAAGAACAGCAGCCCCAGCATTTT. Translating it yields CASSEEQQPQHF.

This clone was detected once. V usage is TRBV14 and J usage is TRBJ1-2, with D uncertain. This CDR3 is built from 17 residues. Trimming stripped 1 base from V and 0 bases from J, with 15 bases between. CDR1 is SGHDN, CDR2 FVKESK, per germline. The CDR3 loop reads CASSQVYPGRANYGYTF. As DNA, the CDR3 is TGTGCCAGCAGCCAAGTTTATCCAGGAAGAGCTAACTATGGCTACACCTTC.

The chain is built from TRBV6-5 and TRBJ2-1; maybe TRBD2 (6 bases). Germline assignment: CDR1 MNHEY and CDR2 SVGAGI. The length of the CDR3 is 15 residues. Trimming cost V 2 bases and J 7 bases, with 15 bases left between them. The CDR3 region has the DNA TGTGCCAGCAGTTACGGGCTAGCGTTATATAATGAGCAGTTCTTC. It translates to CASSYGLALYNEQFF.

V and J are TRBV6-5 and TRBJ1-2; D not certain. Germline loops: CDR1 MNHEY, CDR2 SVGAGI. V shed 6 bases and J shed 2 bases, with 16 bases lying between them. The CDR3 loop spans 15 amino acids. CDR3 in DNA: TGTGCCAGCAGCCGAAACAGAGCCCTGAACTATGGCTACACCTTC. It encodes CASSRNRALNYGYTF.

The chain employs TRBV14 and TRBJ2-7; 8 bases agree with TRBD1. The CDR3 has 16 amino acids. The germline V gene has CDR1 SGHDN and CDR2 FVKESK. Trimming removed 0 bases from V and 2 bases from J; junction bases left unmatched: 6. The CDR3 is CASSQDWGQETYEQYF. CDR3 nucleotides: TGTGCCAGCAGCCAAGATTGGGGACAGGAGACCTACGAGCAGTACTTC.

The chain couples TRBV7-9 to TRBJ1-2; no clear D gene. Trimming took off 1 base at V and 6 bases at J, with 12 bases between the two ends. CDR1 is SEHNR, CDR2 FQNEAQ, per germline (reference sequence). The CDR3 has 14 amino acids. CDR3 DNA sequence: TGTGCCAGCAGCTTAGTGGGGAGGATCGATGGCTACACCTTC. As protein: CASSLVGRIDGYTF.

The chain uses TRBV19 and TRBJ1-2, with 10 positions matching TRBD1. CDR1 and CDR2 (germline): LNHDA, SQIVND (reference sequence). V lost 3 bases and J lost 6; bases outside the gene matches: 10. This CDR3 is 16 amino acids long. The CDR3 coding sequence is TGTGCCAGTAGTATGGTTGGGACAGGGGTTTTAGATGGCTACACCTTC. This gives the protein CASSMVGTGVLDGYTF. Looking up the rest from reference TRBV19 and TRBJ1-2 gives the full variable domain: DGGITQSPKYLFRKEGQNVTLSCEQNLNHDAMYWYRQDPGQGLRLIYYSQIVNDFQKGDIAEGYSVSREKKESFPLTVTSAQKNPTAFYLCASSMVGTGVLDGYTFGSGTRLTVV.

V gene TRBV7-2 combines with J gene TRBJ1-1; D remains ambiguous. V was pared by 0 bases and J by 4 bases, with 12 bases between. The CDR3 consists of 15 residues. The germline CDR1 and CDR2 sequences are SGHTA and FQGNSA. Written as DNA, the CDR3 is TGTGCCAGCAGCTTAGCCCCACCTCGGGGCACTGAAGCTTTCTTT. Translated, it gives CASSLAPPRGTEAFF.

This chain joins TRBV27 and TRBJ1-2; a possible D gene is TRBD1 (6 bases). V was shortened by 4 bases and J by 14 bases, with 20 bases between the two germline ends. The germline CDR1 and CDR2 sequences are MNHEY and SMNVEV (reference sequence). There are 13 residues in the CDR3. The CDR3 nucleotides are TGTGCCAGCAGTTCCTCCGGGGGCCGCGACCTAACCTTC. This sequence encodes CASSSSGGRDLTF.

CDR3 coding DNA: TGCGCCAGCAGCTTGGAAGCGGGAGGTAGCACAGATACGCAGTATTTT. Amino acids: CASSLEAGGSTDTQYF. This chain uses TRBV5-1 with TRBJ2-3, with TRBD2 matching over 9 bases. The CDR3 spans 16 residues. J was trimmed by 0 bases and V by 0 bases; bases with no gene match: 2. Germline loops: CDR1 SGHRS, CDR2 YFSETQ.

CDR3 in DNA: TGTGCCAGCAGCGTCTTACCATCTGGGGACAGGGGACTGTTTTTT. Its protein product is CASSVLPSGDRGLFF. The chain has TRBV9 and TRBJ1-4, with 10 bases lining up with TRBD1. The CDR3 length is 15 residues. The trim removed 2 bases at V and 13 bases at J, leaving 11 bases unmatched. Germline-derived CDR1 and CDR2 are SGDLS and YYNGEE.

The chain recombines TRBV4-1 with TRBJ2-1; 13 nucleotides align to TRBD2. Germline V lookup: CDR1 MGHRA, CDR2 YSYEKL. V lost 4 bases, J lost 4 bases, and 13 bases stayed unmatched. This CDR3 is built from 19 residues. CDR3 sequence (DNA): TGCGCCAGCAGCCTACTCACTAGCGGGAGGGCTAAGGGTTACAATGAGCAGTTCTTC. Its translation is CASSLLTSGRAKGYNEQFF.

V is TRBV5-5 and J is TRBJ1-4; D is unclear. The CDR3 consists of 14 residues. Trimming stripped 4 bases from V and 0 bases from J, with 7 bases between. In germline, CDR1 is SGHKS, CDR2 YYEKEE (reference sequence). CDR3 in amino acids: CASSARATNEKLFF. The DNA for the CDR3 is TGTGCCAGCAGCGCCCGGGCAACTAATGAAAAACTGTTTTTT.

This chain uses TRBV29-1 with TRBJ1-3; D ambiguous. Germline V lookup: CDR1 SQVTM, CDR2 ANQGSEA. The V end lost 0 bases, the J end lost 0 bases, and 6 bases lay between the germline ends. The CDR3 is made up of 14 amino acids. The CDR3 coding sequence is TGCAGCGTTGAAGAACCGAGCTCTGGAAACACCATATATTTT. This sequence encodes CSVEEPSSGNTIYF.